The TCR beta chain under discussion was sequenced for a study of blood T cell repertoires in COVID-19. Two negative PCRs, clearance, or symptom resolution had been documented for recovered Cohort 3 donors. How the authors handled the data: Counts of nucleated cells, estimated from reference gene primer amplification, were obtained. Profiled with immunoSEQ multiplex PCR; TCRdb holds only in-frame clones, not every one. V, J and clone size derive from that table, while D and trimming were established from the DNA sequence. The sample lists about 270,000 clones; 88% were seen once. The CDR3 extends over 15 amino acids. V lost 6 bases, J lost 6 bases, and 14 bases stayed unmatched. Germline CDR1 MNHEY, CDR2 SVGEGT.

Sequenced input: PBMCs or T cells enriched from blood (not recorded which). This receptor was obtained from a woman aged 45-65 years who had recovered from COVID-19. The J gene is TRBJ2-7, the V gene TRBV6-2 or TRBV6-3; 7 nucleotides match TRBD1. DNA for the CDR3: TGTGCCAGCAGCCTACCGAGACAGGGCGTCCTCGAGCAGTACTTC. Its translation is CASSLPRQGVLEQYF.